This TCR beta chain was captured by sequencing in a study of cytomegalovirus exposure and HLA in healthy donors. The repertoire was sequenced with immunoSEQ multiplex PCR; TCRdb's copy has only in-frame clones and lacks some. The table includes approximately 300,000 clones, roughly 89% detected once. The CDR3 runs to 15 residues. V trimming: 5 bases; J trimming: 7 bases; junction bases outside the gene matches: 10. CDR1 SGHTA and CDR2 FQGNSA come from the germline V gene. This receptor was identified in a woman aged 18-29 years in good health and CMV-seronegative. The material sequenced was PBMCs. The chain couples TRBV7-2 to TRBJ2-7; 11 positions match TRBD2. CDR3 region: CASSRGGTSGFEQYF. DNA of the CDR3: TGTGCCAGCAGCCGAGGGGGGACTAGCGGTTTTGAGCAGTACTTC.